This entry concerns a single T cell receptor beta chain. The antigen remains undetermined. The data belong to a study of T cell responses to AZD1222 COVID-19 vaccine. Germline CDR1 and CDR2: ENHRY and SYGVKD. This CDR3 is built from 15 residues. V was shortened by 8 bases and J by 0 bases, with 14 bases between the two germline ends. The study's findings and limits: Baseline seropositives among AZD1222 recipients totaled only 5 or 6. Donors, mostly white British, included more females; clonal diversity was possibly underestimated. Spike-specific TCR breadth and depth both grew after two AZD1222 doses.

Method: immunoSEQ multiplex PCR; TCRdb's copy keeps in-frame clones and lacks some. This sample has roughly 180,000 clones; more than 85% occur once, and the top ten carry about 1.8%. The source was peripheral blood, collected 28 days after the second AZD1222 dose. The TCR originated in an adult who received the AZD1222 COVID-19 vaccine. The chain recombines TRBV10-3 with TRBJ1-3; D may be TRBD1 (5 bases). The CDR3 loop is CAIGPRQSSGNTIYF. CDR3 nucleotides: TGTGCCATCGGACCCCGACAGAGCTCTGGAAACACCATATATTTT.